This TCR beta chain was identified in a study of cytomegalovirus exposure and HLA in healthy donors. Study-level results: Earlier analysis looked at TCR beta V segments, and most were productive about 87% or about 30% of the time.

Worth noting for this clone: Its antigen is unidentified.

Vbeta (60) and Jbeta (13) primers were used in the PCR. Sequenced by immunoSEQ multiplex PCR; TCRdb stores in-frame clones only, minus some. The sample totals 150,000 or so clones. The clonotype was recovered from a woman between 45 and 65 years old in good health and CMV-seronegative. Material for sequencing was PBMCs.

In DNA form, the CDR3 reads TGTGCCAGCAGCTCCTCCCTGGGGGGAGCGGTGAGCTCCTACGAGCAGTACTTC. It is translated as CASSSSLGGAVSSYEQYF. The chain couples TRBV13 to TRBJ2-7; tentative D call: TRBD2 (6 bases). The CDR3 length is 18 residues. Trimming shortened V by 4 bases and J by 0 bases, and 22 bases separated the two germline ends. The germline gives CDR1 PRHDT, CDR2 FYEKMQ (reference sequence).